The 10 T cell receptor beta chains in this list originate from one sample, sequenced in a study of blood T cells in healthy people across ages. A second PCR of 7 to 11 cycles used a sample-barcoded 5' primer and a J-beta primer mix. TCRdb ran MiXCR on the 5' RACE reads and lists one entry per CDR3 protein. The table has about 1.8 million distinct CDR3 sequences, less than 50% seen once. Sequenced: blood. The receptors come from a woman between 35 and 50 years old in good health.

This clonotype was seen a handful of times. The V and J genes are TRBV6-5 and TRBJ2-4; 9 bases align to TRBD1. Trimming cost V 6 bases and J 8 bases; bases outside gene matches: 8. The CDR3 is 14 amino acids. Germline V gives CDR1 MNHEY, CDR2 SVGAGI. CDR3 amino acids: CASRTGTGSHIQYF. CDR3 coding DNA: TGTGCCAGCAGAACCGGGACAGGGAGCCACATTCAGTACTTC.

V usage is TRBV4-1 and J usage is TRBJ2-5; D is perhaps TRBD1 (5 bases). Trimming left V 0 bases short and J 1 base short, with 15 bases between. The CDR3 spans 17 residues. The germline gives CDR1 MGHRA, CDR2 YSYEKL. The CDR3 nucleotides are TGCGCCAGCAGCCAAGAAGGCAGGGTAACGGTCCAAGAGACCCAGTACTTC. Translating gives CASSQEGRVTVQETQYF.

V and J are TRBV7-9 and TRBJ2-7; the D is unclear. Deletions cut 5 bases from V and 5 bases from J, with 13 bases between. Germline V CDR1 and CDR2: SEHNR, FQNEAQ (reference sequence). The CDR3 is 13 residues long. The CDR3 nucleotides are TGTGCCAGCAGCCCTCCGAAGGCTGACGAGCAGTACTTC. Translated: CASSPPKADEQYF. Drawing the rest from reference TRBV7-9 and TRBJ2-7, the complete variable domain is DTGVSQNPRHKITKRGQNVTFRCDPISEHNRLYWYRQTLGQGPEFLTYFQNEAQLEKSRLLSDRFSAERPKGSFSTLEIQRTEQGDSAMYLCASSPPKADEQYFGPGTRLTVT.

This chain connects TRBV7-2 to TRBJ2-1; D unresolved. The CDR3 runs to 14 residues. Germline values: CDR1 SGHTA, CDR2 FQGNSA. V lost 5 bases and J lost 5, with 13 bases in between. CDR3 coding DNA: TGTGCCAGCAGCGTAGATGCGGTTAACAATGAGCAGTTCTTC. It yields the protein CASSVDAVNNEQFF.

This clonotype was seen only a few times. This sequence joins TRBV7-9 and TRBJ2-7, with 12 bases that match TRBD2. CDR1 and CDR2 from the germline V gene are SEHNR and FQNEAQ (reference sequence). Trimming took 2 bases from V and 10 from J; bases not matched to a gene: 6. CDR3 length equals 14 residues. The CDR3 sequence: CASSLRTSGEVQYF. CDR3 sequence (DNA): TGTGCCAGCAGCTTACGGACTAGCGGGGAGGTCCAGTACTTC.

The J gene is TRBJ2-5, the V gene TRBV11-1, with D hard to call. With 1 base removed from V and 2 bases from J, the gap between germline ends came to 14 bases. The CDR3 has 16 amino acids. CDR1 and CDR2 from the germline V gene are SGHAT and FQDESV (reference sequence). In nucleotides, the CDR3 is TGTGCCAGCAGCTTAGGTGTGGTGATAAGACAAGAGACCCAGTACTTC. Amino acid sequence: CASSLGVVIRQETQYF.

The chain carries TRBV7-2 and TRBJ2-7; the match to TRBD1 covers 12 bases. J lost 6 bases, V lost 3 bases, and 9 bases had no gene match. This CDR3 is built from 16 residues. The V gene's germline CDR1 is SGHTA and CDR2 FQGNSA. The CDR3 loop is CASSFPRDRGRVEQYF. The CDR3 nucleotides are TGTGCCAGCAGCTTCCCCCGGGACAGGGGGCGTGTCGAGCAGTACTTC.

The chain joins TRBV24-1 to TRBJ2-4, with a weak D call TRBD2 (5 bases). The end of the DNA fits TRBJ2-5 better, so the J call may be wrong. The CDR3 loop spans 12 amino acids. In germline, CDR1 is KGHDR, CDR2 SFDVKD. CDR3 loop: CATSDRAGTQYF. The CDR3 region has the DNA TGTGCCACCAGTGACCGGGCGGGGACCCAGTACTTC.

This chain connects TRBV4-2 to TRBJ1-2; no reliable D call. The length of the CDR3 is 15 residues. Trimming cost V 8 bases and J 5 bases, with 21 bases left between them. The germline gives CDR1 LGHNA, CDR2 YNFKEQ. For the CDR3, the DNA is TGTGCCAGCTTCACCAGAGCGGGCAGGACGTATGGCTACACCTTC. Translating it yields CASFTRAGRTYGYTF.

V is TRBV6-5 and J is TRBJ1-2, with 7 bases that match TRBD1. The CDR3 has 16 amino acids. V dropped 4 bases and J dropped 6; count of bases not matched to a gene: 14. The germline V gene encodes CDR1 MNHEY and CDR2 SVGAGI. In nucleotides, the CDR3 is TGTGCCAGCAGTTGGGGCAGGGGGGCCGGTAGAAATGGCTACACCTTC. As protein: CASSWGRGAGRNGYTF.